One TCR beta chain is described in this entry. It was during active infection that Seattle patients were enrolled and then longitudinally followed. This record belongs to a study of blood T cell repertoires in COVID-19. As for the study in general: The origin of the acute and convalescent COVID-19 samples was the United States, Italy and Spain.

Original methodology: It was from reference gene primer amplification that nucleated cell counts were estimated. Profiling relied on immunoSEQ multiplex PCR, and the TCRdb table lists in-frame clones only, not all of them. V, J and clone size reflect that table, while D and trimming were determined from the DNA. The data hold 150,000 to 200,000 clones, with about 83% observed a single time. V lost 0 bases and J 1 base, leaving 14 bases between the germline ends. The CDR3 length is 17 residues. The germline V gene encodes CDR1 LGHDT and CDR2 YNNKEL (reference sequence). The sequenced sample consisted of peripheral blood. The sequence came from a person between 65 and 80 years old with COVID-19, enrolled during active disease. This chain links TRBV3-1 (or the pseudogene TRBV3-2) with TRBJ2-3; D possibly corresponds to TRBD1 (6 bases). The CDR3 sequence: CASSQEIPGAGTDTQYF. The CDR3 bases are TGTGCCAGCAGCCAAGAGATCCCAGGGGCCGGCACAGATACGCAGTATTTT.